This T cell receptor beta chain was captured by sequencing in a study of CD8 T cells in Susac syndrome. Sequencing of TCR beta was performed on blood CD8+ and CD4+ T cells. TEMRA cells were enriched by FACS, while CD8+ and CD4+ T cells were obtained through a negative isolation that was performed magnetically. Reverse transcription of roughly 0.5 to 1 ug RNA was performed with random hexamers. Amplification of TCR beta CDR3 by immunoSEQ multiplex PCR spanned 54 Vbeta and 13 Jbeta. One entry per CDR3 protein, called by TCRdb with MiXCR from the immunoSEQ multiplex PCR reads. The table lists about 160,000 distinct CDR3 sequences, roughly nine tenths of them singletons. The germline V gene encodes CDR1 SGHDT and CDR2 YYEEEE. The CDR3 is made up of 13 amino acids. Trimming took 0 bases from V and 7 from J, leaving 8 bases between them.

This receptor was obtained from a human donor in good health. This chain links TRBV5-6 with TRBJ1-5; D is uncertain. The sequencing input was CD4+ T cells from PBMCs. CDR3 sequence reads: CASSLGGLQPQHF. The CDR3 DNA sequence: TGTGCCAGCAGCTTGGGCGGGTTGCAGCCCCAGCATTTT.